These 4 T cell receptor beta chains originate from one sample sequenced in a study of radiotherapy plus CTLA-4 blockade in lung cancer (dated by TCRdb to the late 2010s). The library came from the immunoSEQ multiplex PCR assay. TCRdb provides this immuneACCESS table in a form limited to in-frame rearrangements. Some clones are lacking; in checked studies, under half of them reflect an unresolved V gene, and why the rest are absent is not known. Counted in this sample were about 110,000 clones; roughly four fifths of them appeared once. Jointly, the top ten make up 2.5% to 3.5% of the sample. The sequences come from peripheral blood, collected from a patient treated with radiotherapy plus ipilimumab. The receptors stem from a human donor with non-small cell lung cancer that progressed on radiotherapy plus ipilimumab. Some clones in this sample may be carry-over from other donors' samples.

The chain combines TRBV9 with TRBJ2-5; D remains ambiguous. The V end lost 0 bases, the J end lost 2 bases, and 8 bases lay between the germline ends. The CDR3 sequence is 14 residues long. Per the germline V gene, CDR1 is SGDLS and CDR2 is YYNGEE. CDR3 residues: CASSVGAVQETQYF. CDR3 sequence (DNA): TGTGCCAGCAGCGTAGGAGCCGTTCAAGAGACCCAGTACTTC.

The V call is TRBV7-2, the J call TRBJ1-1; possible D gene TRBD1, 5 bases. CDR3 size: 15 residues. CDR1 and CDR2 from the germline V gene are SGHTA and FQGNSA. The germline V and J ends were trimmed by 0 bases and 6 bases, with 14 bases remaining between them. The CDR3 DNA is TGTGCCAGCAGCTTAGCCGGGGTAGGGACTTCTGAAGCTTTCTTT. Translation gives CASSLAGVGTSEAFF.

The chain couples TRBV30 to TRBJ2-7; D is perhaps TRBD1 (5 bases). CDR1 is GTSNPN and CDR2 is SVGIG in the germline V gene (reference sequence). The CDR3 covers 14 residues. Trimming took 0 bases from V and 3 from J, leaving 12 bases between them. The CDR3 DNA sequence: TGTGCCTGGAGTGTGCCGGGCAGGGTCTACGAGCAGTACTTC. It yields the protein CAWSVPGRVYEQYF.

This chain connects TRBV6-1 to TRBJ1-2; perhaps TRBD1 as D (5 bases). Germline V gene lookup returns CDR1 MNHNS and CDR2 SASEGT. This CDR3 contains 12 residues. Trimming shortened V by 8 bases and J by 4 bases, and 11 bases separated the two germline ends. Here the CDR3 DNA reads TGTGCCAGCGCATGGGACGGCTATGGCTACACCTTC. Translating it yields CASAWDGYGYTF.